This T cell receptor (beta chain) was recovered during a study of OX40 agonist ivuxolimab in advanced cancers. The length of the CDR3 is 12 residues. The germline V gene encodes CDR1 SQVTM and CDR2 ANQGSEA. V gave up 8 bases and J gave up 5 bases, with 15 bases separating them. Assay: immunoSEQ multiplex PCR; the TCRdb copy retains only in-frame clones and omits some. Among 45,000 to 55,000 clones listed, about 88% were seen once. This clonotype originated in an adult with an advanced solid tumor such as melanoma, head and neck, liver or kidney cancer. This specimen consisted of CD4+ or CD8+ T cells sorted from blood, obtained in a trial of the OX40 agonist ivuxolimab. The chain has TRBV29-1 and TRBJ1-1; D is possibly TRBD1 (5 bases). As DNA, the CDR3 is TGCAGCATCGAGGGGCCGAGAACTGAAGCTTTCTTT. Residues: CSIEGPRTEAFF.